This T cell receptor (beta chain) emerged from a study of cytomegalovirus exposure and HLA in healthy donors. Germline CDR1 reads MNHEY; CDR2 reads SVGAGI. The CDR3 has 14 amino acids. Trimming stripped 5 bases from V and 0 bases from J, with 10 bases between. Broader study findings: As a later analysis showed, a missense DCLRE1C variant was linked to trimming of TCR beta V- and J-genes.

In this sample, this clone turned up a few times. Its antigen is unidentified. PCR primers comprised 60 Vbeta and 13 Jbeta primers. TCRdb's table, derived via immunoSEQ multiplex PCR, lists solely in-frame clones and lacks some. Here the sample spans over 100,000 clones, approximately 81% being singletons. The source is a male donor in good health and CMV-seronegative. The chain recombines TRBV6-5 with TRBJ2-5; no clear D. The specimen was PBMCs. The CDR3 protein is CASSTDMHQETQYF. CDR3 in DNA: TGTGCCAGCAGTACCGACATGCACCAAGAGACCCAGTACTTC.